This T cell receptor beta chain was retrieved from a study of T cell clones after liver transplantation. The wider study: TCRbeta sequencing after a pre-transplant mixed lymphocyte reaction identified graft-donor-reactive clones, later tracked in post-transplant blood. At least one year of complete immunosuppression withdrawal without enzymes over twice normal defined tolerance.

This CDR3 has 15 residues. The V gene's germline CDR1 is SGHDN and CDR2 FVKESK. V lost 0 bases and J 1 base, leaving 9 bases between the germline ends. The table came from immunoSEQ multiplex PCR; TCRdb's copy has only in-frame clones and leaves some out. Here the sample spans tens of thousands of clones, about 84% being singletons. V gene TRBV14 combines with J gene TRBJ1-1; D is unclear. The sequence was obtained from a human patient who received a liver transplant. Some T cells may possibly be graft donor cells. This sample comprised CD4+ T cells from blood, obtained 46 months after liver transplant. The CDR3 DNA reads as TGTGCCAGCAGCCAAGATTACTACTGGAACACTGAAGCTTTCTTT. Translated, it gives CASSQDYYWNTEAFF.